A single sample is the source of the 23 T cell receptor beta chains below, sequenced in a study of CD8 T cells in ankylosing spondylitis. TCRdb re-called the 5' RACE reads through MiXCR, storing one row per CDR3 protein. The sample includes around 330,000 distinct CDR3 sequences, roughly 12% of them seen just once. Sequences were obtained from blood, either unsorted or a sorted T cell fraction (not recorded which). These receptors were taken from a female donor with ankylosing spondylitis or in good health (not recorded which).

This clonotype was observed at least ten times. This sequence joins TRBV12-3 or TRBV12-4 and TRBJ1-5; D gene ambiguous. Trimming removed 6 bases from V and 5 bases from J, with 17 bases in between. The CDR3 runs to 15 residues. In DNA, the CDR3 is TGTGCCAGCAGCCATAGGTCAGACGCTTATCAGCCCCAGCATTTT. The encoded protein is CASSHRSDAYQPQHF.

With regard to this clonotype: It may be a read error: a sequence one base away is much more abundant. V usage is TRBV20-1 and J usage is TRBJ1-2, with 7 bases identical to TRBD1. Germline loops: CDR1 DFQATT, CDR2 SNEGSKA (reference sequence). The CDR3 covers 12 residues. This CDR3 is CSAYDRVQGDTF. CDR3 nucleotides: TGCAGCGCCTACGACAGGGTGCAGGGCGACACCTTC.

This clonotype has a handful of counts. The rearrangement uses TRBV20-1 and TRBJ2-5, with 7 bases fitting TRBD2. Looked up from germline, CDR1 is DFQATT and CDR2 is SNEGSKA (reference sequence). The CDR3 consists of 15 residues. The ends lost 8 bases at V and 8 bases at J; junction bases unmatched: 20. The CDR3 nucleotides read TGCAGTTCCTTTCCCGGGGGGACCTATCCATCAACCCAGTACTTC. Translation: CSSFPGGTYPSTQYF.

In this sample, this clonotype turned up many times. The gene calls are TRBV12-3 or TRBV12-4 and TRBJ1-5; D is possibly TRBD1 (6 bases). This CDR3 spans 16 amino acids. The V and J ends lost 4 bases and 2 bases respectively, with 15 bases between them. CDR3 amino acids: CASSYWDKGGNQPQHF. CDR3 in DNA: TGTGCCAGCAGTTACTGGGACAAGGGTGGCAATCAGCCCCAGCATTTT.

This clonotype was picked up many times. The V and J genes are TRBV3-1 and TRBJ1-1, with a tentative D call TRBD1 (6 bases). The V and J ends lost 1 base and 4 bases respectively, with 10 bases between them. Germline V gene sequence: CDR1 LGHDT, CDR2 YNNKEL (reference sequence). The CDR3 extends over 14 amino acids. CDR3 sequence: CASSQVRGSTEAFF. CDR3 nucleotide sequence: TGTGCCAGCAGCCAAGTCAGGGGCAGCACTGAAGCTTTCTTT.

This chain uses TRBV12-3 or TRBV12-4 with TRBJ2-1; D unclear. The CDR3 has 13 amino acids. The V and J ends lost 3 bases and 9 bases respectively, with 12 bases between them. The CDR3 loop is CASSFLREAEQFF. The CDR3 DNA sequence: TGTGCCAGCAGTTTCCTTAGAGAGGCTGAGCAGTTCTTC.

The CDR3 DNA is TGCAGTGCCCGGACTAGCGGGGGGCCCGGGGAGCAGTTCTTC. Its translation: CSARTSGGPGEQFF. V usage is TRBV20-1 and J usage is TRBJ2-1; 14 bases align to TRBD2. This CDR3 is built from 14 residues. From germline, CDR1 is DFQATT and CDR2 SNEGSKA (reference sequence). Germline trimming cut 6 bases from V and 10 bases from J; bases unmatched to any gene: 8.

In this sample, this clonotype turned up many times. The chain carries TRBV7-9 and TRBJ2-7; TRBD1 matches at 7 bases. CDR3 length equals 15 residues. Germline CDR1 is SEHNR and CDR2 is FQNEAQ (reference sequence). V dropped 8 bases and J dropped 1; count of bases not matched to a gene: 11. CDR3 protein: CASGALTGSSYEQYF. The CDR3 region has the DNA TGTGCCAGCGGCGCCTTGACAGGGTCATCCTACGAGCAGTACTTC.

The sample holds many counts of this clonotype. The chain links TRBV10-2 to TRBJ2-7, with 8 bases aligning to TRBD1. The CDR3 runs to 13 residues. Germline CDR1 WSHSY, CDR2 SAAADI. V was pared by 7 bases and J by 1 base, with 3 bases of the junction left unmatched. CDR3 in DNA: TGCGCCAGCACGGGACAGGAATCCTACGAGCAGTACTTC. It specifies CASTGQESYEQYF.

J is TRBJ1-1 and V is TRBV4-2; D remains ambiguous. V was pared by 4 bases and J by 0 bases, with 9 bases between. CDR3 length: 14 residues. Germline V gives CDR1 LGHNA, CDR2 YNFKEQ. The CDR3, as DNA: TGTGCCAGCAGCCCGACGGATATGAACACTGAAGCTTTCTTT. As protein: CASSPTDMNTEAFF.

Comment on this clonotype: This may arise from a read error, as a much more abundant clone is one base away. The genes are TRBV5-1 and TRBJ2-1, with D perhaps matching TRBD1 (6 bases). CDR3 length: 15 amino acids. The ends were cut back, 8 bases at V and 2 bases at J, with 17 bases in the middle. Looked up from germline, CDR1 is SGHRS and CDR2 is YFSETQ. For the CDR3, the DNA is TGCGCCAGGAGACCCTGGACAGTTCCCTACAATGAGCAGTTCTTC. Translating it yields CARRPWTVPYNEQFF. The full variable domain, completed using reference TRBV5-1 and TRBJ2-1, is KAGVTQTPRYLIKTRGQQVTLSCSPISGHRSVSWYQQTPGQGLQFLFEYFSETQRNKGNFPGRFSGRQFSNSRSEMNVSTLELGDSALYLCARRPWTVPYNEQFFGPGTRLTVL.

In this sample, this clonotype turned up a few times. J is TRBJ2-2 and V is TRBV5-1; D is possibly TRBD1 or TRBD2 (5 bases each). CDR3 length: 13 amino acids. The ends were cut back, 5 bases at V and 8 bases at J, with 13 bases in the middle. From germline, CDR1 is SGHRS and CDR2 YFSETQ. This CDR3 is CASRFGTTGELFF. The CDR3 nucleotides read TGCGCCAGCAGGTTCGGGACCACGGGGGAGCTGTTTTTT.

This clonotype was detected ten times or more. CDR3 residues: CASSQDGIEAFF. CDR3 in DNA: TGTGCCAGCAGCCAAGATGGTATTGAAGCTTTCTTT. The chain employs TRBV3-1 and TRBJ1-1; D gene uncertain. The CDR3 is 12 amino acids. Germline values: CDR1 LGHDT, CDR2 YNNKEL (reference sequence). The V and J ends lost 0 bases and 7 bases respectively, with 6 bases between them. Drawing the rest from reference TRBV3-1 and TRBJ1-1, the complete variable domain is DTAVSQTPKYLVTQMGNDKSIKCEQNLGHDTMYWYKQDSKKFLKIMFSYNNKELIINETVPNRFSPKSPDKAHLNLHINSLELGDSAVYFCASSQDGIEAFFGQGTRLTVV.

This clonotype was counted at least ten times. The J gene is TRBJ2-1, the V gene TRBV5-1; D gene uncertain. Per germline, CDR1 SGHRS and CDR2 YFSETQ. The ends were cut back, 0 bases at V and 3 bases at J, with 7 bases in the middle. This CDR3 has 14 residues. The CDR3 here is CASSLGQVYNEQFF. Here the CDR3 DNA reads TGCGCCAGCAGCTTGGGGCAGGTCTACAATGAGCAGTTCTTC.

This clonotype showed up many times. The CDR3 sequence is CASSAGTEQYF. CDR3 in DNA: TGTGCCAGCAGTGCCGGGACTGAGCAGTACTTC. The chain employs TRBV27 and TRBJ2-7; weak D call: TRBD2 (6 bases). The germline V and J ends were trimmed by 5 bases and 7 bases, with 9 bases remaining between them. The CDR3 contains 11 residues. CDR1 is MNHEY and CDR2 is SMNVEV in the germline V gene (reference sequence).

This chain connects TRBV5-8 to TRBJ2-7, with TRBD1 matching over 7 bases. J lost 2 bases, V lost 2 bases, and 7 bases had no gene match. CDR1 is SGHTS, CDR2 YDEGEE, per germline. The CDR3 runs 15 residues. CDR3: CASSFRVGQAYEQYF. The CDR3 DNA sequence: TGTGCCAGCAGCTTTAGGGTCGGACAGGCCTACGAGCAGTACTTC.

This clonotype was counted ten times or more. As DNA, the CDR3 is TGTGCCAGCAGCCCCATCCAGGGGCGTCGGGACACCATATATTTT. The encoded protein is CASSPIQGRRDTIYF. The genes are TRBV14 and TRBJ1-3; D is perhaps TRBD1 (6 bases). The V and J ends lost 4 bases and 8 bases respectively, with 18 bases between them. The germline V gene has CDR1 SGHDN and CDR2 FVKESK. The CDR3 has 15 amino acids.

V and J are TRBV20-1 and TRBJ2-3; 10 bases fit TRBD2. The germline V gene has CDR1 DFQATT and CDR2 SNEGSKA (reference sequence). CDR3 size: 18 residues. Unmatched junction bases numbered 15, after V lost 4 bases and J lost 2 bases. The CDR3 spells CSANERGGYQTLTDTQYF. The CDR3 nucleotides are TGCAGTGCTAATGAGCGGGGGGGCTATCAGACTCTCACAGATACGCAGTATTTT.

The chain employs TRBV6-2 or TRBV6-3 and TRBJ2-3, with TRBD2 matching 8 bases. Trimming removed 2 bases from V and 0 bases from J; junction bases left unmatched: 10. Germline V gene lookup returns CDR1 MNHEY and CDR2 SVGEGT. The CDR3 is 18 amino acids. CDR3 DNA sequence: TGTGCCAGCAGTTACGTGGTGCGAGCGGGAGCTAGCACAGATACGCAGTATTTT. Encoded protein: CASSYVVRAGASTDTQYF.

This clonotype has ten or more counts. The genes are TRBV5-5 and TRBJ2-7; D remains unclear. The CDR3 is 14 residues long. V dropped 7 bases and J dropped 0 bases, with 14 bases sitting between them. The germline CDR1 and CDR2 sequences are SGHKS and YYEKEE (reference sequence). CDR3 nucleotide sequence: TGTGCCAGCTCACCCATTCCAGCCTCCTACGAGCAGTACTTC. Its protein is CASSPIPASYEQYF.

The genes are TRBV10-2 and TRBJ2-7, with TRBD1 identical over 7 bases. Looked up from germline, CDR1 is WSHSY and CDR2 is SAAADI. The V and J ends lost 7 bases and 3 bases, in that order; junction bases with no gene match: 9. The CDR3 totals 14 residues. CDR3 loop: CASNRQGGSYEQYF. In DNA form, the CDR3 reads TGCGCCAGCAATAGACAGGGTGGCAGCTACGAGCAGTACTTC.

This clonotype was seen at least ten times. The gene calls are TRBV20-1 and TRBJ2-2; perhaps TRBD2 as D (7 bases). V was clipped by 6 bases and J by 0 bases, with 14 bases between them. CDR3 size: 15 residues. The V gene's germline CDR1 is DFQATT and CDR2 SNEGSKA (reference sequence). The CDR3 bases are TGCAGTGCCGTTCGGGGGGCCCCGAACACCGGGGAGCTGTTTTTT. It yields the protein CSAVRGAPNTGELFF.

This clonotype showed up many times. The chain uses TRBV12-3 or TRBV12-4 and TRBJ1-2; no definite D call. The CDR3 totals 11 residues. V lost 9 bases and J 7 bases, leaving 12 bases between the germline ends. The CDR3 nucleotides read TGTGCCAGGGGCACAGTGGCTGGCTACACCTTC. Translated: CARGTVAGYTF.